This entry features one TCR beta chain sequence. Antigen: not known. Sorted-subset replicate PCR reactions contained around 220 ng DNA, corresponding to some 30,000 T cell genomes. Method: immunoSEQ multiplex PCR; TCRdb's copy keeps in-frame clones and lacks some. The table has 1.6 million or so clones, approximately 98.5% seen once. This sample stems from a study of shared clonotypes between healthy human individuals. Study results and limitations: Incompleteness in sorted-subset sequencing, despite large depth, was shown by rarefaction.

V dropped 6 bases and J dropped 8 bases, with 16 bases sitting between them. The CDR3 is 14 residues long. Germline V lookup: CDR1 MNHEY, CDR2 SMNVEV (reference sequence). This receptor was obtained from a man aged 25 to 40 in good health. This chain connects TRBV27 to TRBJ2-2; D uncertain. The sample consisted of naive CD4+ T cells sorted from blood. Subset of the sample: CD45RA+ positively selected. As DNA, the CDR3 is TGTGCCAGCAGCAACTCATCCTGGAATGGGGAGCTGTTTTTT. This codes for CASSNSSWNGELFF.